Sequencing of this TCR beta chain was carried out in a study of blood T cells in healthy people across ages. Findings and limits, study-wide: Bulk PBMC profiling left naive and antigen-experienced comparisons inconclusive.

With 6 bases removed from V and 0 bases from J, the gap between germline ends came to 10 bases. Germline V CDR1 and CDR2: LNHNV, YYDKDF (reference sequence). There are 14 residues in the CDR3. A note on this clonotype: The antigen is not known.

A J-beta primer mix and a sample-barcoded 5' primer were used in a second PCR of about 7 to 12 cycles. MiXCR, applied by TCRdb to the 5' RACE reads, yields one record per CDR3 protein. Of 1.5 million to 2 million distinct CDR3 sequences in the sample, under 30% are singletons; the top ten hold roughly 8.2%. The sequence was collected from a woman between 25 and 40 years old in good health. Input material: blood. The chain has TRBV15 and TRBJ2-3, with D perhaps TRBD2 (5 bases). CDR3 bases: TGTGCCACCAGAGGAGGTCATAGCACAGATACGCAGTATTTT. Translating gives CATRGGHSTDTQYF.